This T cell receptor beta chain appears in the sequencing data of a study of CXCR3 chemokines and chemotherapy response in bladder cancer. Using its own MiXCR run on the PCR reads, TCRdb lists one record per CDR3 protein. The data show over 10,000 distinct CDR3 sequences, with approximately 13% seen just once and about 24% held by the top ten. This clonotype was seen at least ten times. The CDR3 has 16 residues. From germline, CDR1 is MNHEY and CDR2 SVGEGT. Between the trimmed V and J ends, which lost 1 base and 0 bases, there was a span of 12 bases. The receptor comes from a human donor with bladder cancer that did not respond to neoadjuvant chemotherapy. The rearrangement uses TRBV6-2 or TRBV6-3 and TRBJ1-2; D is unresolved. This specimen was collected from a patient whose treatment included neoadjuvant chemotherapy. The CDR3: CASSYFGGKPNYGYTF. As DNA, the CDR3 is TGTGCCAGCAGTTACTTCGGAGGGAAACCTAACTATGGCTACACCTTC.